This is a list of T cell receptor beta chains from one sample in a study of metastatic and nonmetastatic thyroid tumors. TCRdb reassembled clones from the PCR reads with MiXCR. The table shows 35,000 to 50,000 clones, with more than 25% occurring only once. Sequencing was carried out using blood. The receptors were sampled from a male donor with papillary thyroid cancer or a benign thyroid nodule (not recorded which). Some clones in this sample may be carry-over from other donors' samples. CDR3s include the opening cysteine and the closing phenylalanine or tryptophan. Each record gives: CDR3 protein, CDR3 DNA, D gene, CDR3 length, J gene, V gene, clone size. D genes are given only for firm matches. Not every row has a clone size; where given, it reads once, few, many or a size class.

CDR3 protein: CASSWAISDTQYF
CDR3 DNA: TGTGCCAGCAGCTGGGCCATTTCAGATACGCAGTATTTT
D gene: .
CDR3 length: 13
J gene: TRBJ2-3
V gene: TRBV5-4
clone size: many

CDR3 protein: CASSARGLSGTNEKLFF
CDR3 DNA: TGTGCCAGCAGTGCGCGAGGTTTATCGGGGACTAATGAAAAACTGTTTTTT
D gene: .
CDR3 length: 17
J gene: TRBJ1-4
V gene: TRBV6-2/TRBV6-3
clone size: .

CDR3 protein: CSAISGGSYNEQFF
CDR3 DNA: TGCAGTGCTATTAGCGGGGGTTCCTACAATGAGCAGTTCTTC
D gene: TRBD2
CDR3 length: 14
J gene: TRBJ2-1
V gene: TRBV20-1
clone size: few

CDR3 protein: CASSLGNSGHSYNEQLF
CDR3 DNA: TGCGCCAGCAGCTTGGGTAATTCGGGGCACTCATACAATGAGCAGTTATTC
D gene: .
CDR3 length: 17
J gene: TRBJ2-1
V gene: TRBV5-1
clone size: once

CDR3 protein: CASSVGQSPYEQYF
CDR3 DNA: TGCGCCAGCAGCGTCGGACAGTCCCCCTACGAGCAGTACTTC
D gene: .
CDR3 length: 14
J gene: TRBJ2-7
V gene: TRBV5-1
clone size: few

CDR3 protein: CAGRLAGEYEQYF
CDR3 DNA: TGTGCCGGAAGACTAGCGGGAGAGTACGAGCAGTACTTC
D gene: TRBD2
CDR3 length: 13
J gene: TRBJ2-7
V gene: TRBV2
clone size: medium-sized

CDR3 protein: CASSIGTGAYNEQFF
CDR3 DNA: TGTGCCAGCAGCATCGGGACAGGGGCCTACAATGAGCAGTTCTTC
D gene: TRBD1
CDR3 length: 15
J gene: TRBJ2-1
V gene: TRBV11-1
clone size: .

CDR3 protein: CASSLLLNNEQFF
CDR3 DNA: TGTGCCAGCAGCCTACTCCTCAACAATGAGCAGTTCTTC
D gene: .
CDR3 length: 13
J gene: TRBJ2-1
V gene: TRBV6-2/TRBV6-3
clone size: few

CDR3 protein: CASRPMRDIGGGELFF
CDR3 DNA: TGTGCCAGCAGACCCATGAGGGACATTGGCGGCGGGGAGCTGTTTTTT
D gene: .
CDR3 length: 16
J gene: TRBJ2-2
V gene: TRBV2
clone size: many

CDR3 protein: CSARDQKSVHARGYTF
CDR3 DNA: TGCAGTGCTAGAGATCAAAAGTCTGTTCATGCTCGTGGCTACACCTTC
D gene: .
CDR3 length: 16
J gene: TRBJ1-2
V gene: TRBV20-1
clone size: .

CDR3 protein: CAISGRTSGSSYEQYF
CDR3 DNA: TGTGCCATCAGCGGCCGAACTAGCGGGAGCTCCTACGAGCAGTACTTC
D gene: TRBD2
CDR3 length: 16
J gene: TRBJ2-7
V gene: TRBV6-1
clone size: .

CDR3 protein: CASTQRGNYGYTF
CDR3 DNA: TGTGCCAGCACCCAGAGGGGGAACTATGGCTACACCTTC
D gene: .
CDR3 length: 13
J gene: TRBJ1-2
V gene: TRBV28
clone size: many

CDR3 protein: CATSRDLLAGGRNEQFF
CDR3 DNA: TGTGCCACCAGCAGAGACCTGCTAGCGGGGGGGCGCAATGAGCAGTTCTTC
D gene: TRBD2
CDR3 length: 17
J gene: TRBJ2-1
V gene: TRBV15
clone size: many

CDR3 protein: CASSPRTGETEAFF
CDR3 DNA: TGCGCCAGCAGCCCCCGGACAGGGGAGACTGAAGCTTTCTTT
D gene: TRBD1
CDR3 length: 14
J gene: TRBJ1-1
V gene: TRBV5-1
clone size: .

CDR3 protein: CSAPLGVSDTQYF
CDR3 DNA: TGCAGTGCCCCCCTCGGGGTATCAGATACACAGTATTTT
D gene: .
CDR3 length: 13
J gene: TRBJ2-3
V gene: TRBV20-1
clone size: .

CDR3 protein: CASSYRNHQPQHF
CDR3 DNA: TGTGCCAGCAGTTACCGTAACCATCAGCCCCAGCATTTT
D gene: .
CDR3 length: 13
J gene: TRBJ1-5
V gene: TRBV6-9
clone size: many

CDR3 protein: CAWSPGGWSPLHF
CDR3 DNA: TGTGCCTGGTCGCCGGGGGGTTGGTCACCCCTCCACTTT
D gene: .
CDR3 length: 13
J gene: TRBJ1-6
V gene: TRBV30
clone size: .

CDR3 protein: CASKRLAGGKTYEQYF
CDR3 DNA: TGTGCCAGCAAGAGACTAGCGGGAGGTAAAACCTACGAGCAGTACTTC
D gene: TRBD2
CDR3 length: 16
J gene: TRBJ2-7
V gene: TRBV6-1
clone size: .

CDR3 protein: CASSHRDLSDGYTF
CDR3 DNA: TGTGCCAGCAGCCACCGGGACCTCTCGGATGGCTACACCTTC
D gene: .
CDR3 length: 14
J gene: TRBJ1-2
V gene: TRBV3-1
clone size: .

CDR3 protein: CASRGTGGNTEAFF
CDR3 DNA: TGTGCCAGCAGGGGTACAGGGGGGAACACTGAAGCTTTCTTT
D gene: TRBD1
CDR3 length: 14
J gene: TRBJ1-1
V gene: TRBV7-9
clone size: .

CDR3 protein: CSARSGTANTEAFF
CDR3 DNA: TGCAGTGCTAGATCCGGGACGGCGAACACTGAAGCTTTCTTT
D gene: .
CDR3 length: 14
J gene: TRBJ1-1
V gene: TRBV20-1
clone size: .

CDR3 protein: CASSPRQGSYEQYF
CDR3 DNA: TGTGCCAGCAGCCCACGACAGGGGTCCTACGAGCAGTACTTC
D gene: TRBD1
CDR3 length: 14
J gene: TRBJ2-7
V gene: TRBV7-8
clone size: many

CDR3 protein: CASSLKEREVKEQYF
CDR3 DNA: TGTGCCAGCAGTTTAAAAGAGCGGGAGGTGAAGGAGCAGTACTTC
D gene: TRBD2
CDR3 length: 15
J gene: TRBJ2-7
V gene: TRBV27
clone size: many

CDR3 protein: CASSLAGLVAREQFF
CDR3 DNA: TGTGCCAGCAGTCTAGCGGGACTAGTTGCCAGGGAGCAGTTCTTC
D gene: TRBD2
CDR3 length: 15
J gene: TRBJ2-1
V gene: TRBV28
clone size: .

CDR3 protein: CASSVQGANTGELFF
CDR3 DNA: TGTGCCAGCAGTGTACAGGGGGCGAACACAGGGGAGCTGTTTTTT
D gene: TRBD1
CDR3 length: 15
J gene: TRBJ2-2
V gene: TRBV6-1
clone size: few

CDR3 protein: CASSTGTGWDEQFF
CDR3 DNA: TGTGCCAGCAGCACCGGGACAGGGTGGGATGAGCAGTTCTTC
D gene: TRBD1
CDR3 length: 14
J gene: TRBJ2-1
V gene: TRBV7-8
clone size: many